Below, 9 T cell receptor beta chains from the same sample are listed, as sequenced in a study of control samples from healthy donors and cancer patients. Method: immunoSEQ multiplex PCR; TCRdb's copy keeps in-frame clones and lacks some. The table lists roughly 50,000 clones, 95% to 97% of them singletons. The sequenced material came from blood. These receptors all come from a woman in her twenties or thirties in good health.

The rearrangement joins TRBV5-6 to TRBJ1-5; D gene uncertain. Deletions cut 4 bases from V and 2 bases from J, with 13 bases between. CDR3 size: 15 residues. CDR1 and CDR2 from the germline V gene are SGHDT and YYEEEE. This chain's CDR3 is CASSRLAAGNQPQHF. The CDR3 nucleotides read TGTGCCAGCAGCAGGCTGGCGGCTGGCAATCAGCCCCAGCATTTT.

The chain combines TRBV28 with TRBJ2-7; D assignment may be TRBD1 or TRBD2 (5 bases each). The ends were cut back, 5 bases at V and 2 bases at J, with 16 bases in the middle. In germline, CDR1 is MDHEN, CDR2 SYDVKM. The CDR3 has 15 residues. The CDR3 reads CASSIGGWPPYEQYF. The DNA of the CDR3 is TGTGCCAGCAGTATTGGGGGATGGCCTCCCTACGAGCAGTACTTC.

This chain connects TRBV5-1 to TRBJ2-3; TRBD2 matches 8 bases. Germline V gene sequence: CDR1 SGHRS, CDR2 YFSETQ. There are 17 residues in the CDR3. Trimming removed 7 bases from V and 2 bases from J; junction bases left unmatched: 15. DNA for the CDR3: TGCGCCAGCGGATTAAGCGGGAGAGGGGGGGCCACAGATACGCAGTATTTT. Translation gives CASGLSGRGGATDTQYF.

The genes are TRBV29-1 and TRBJ2-1, with 7 bases lining up with TRBD1. The CDR3 runs 16 residues. V shed 6 bases and J 0 bases; nucleotides not matched to a gene: 11. Germline V gene data show CDR1 as SQVTM and CDR2 as ANQGSEA. The CDR3 sequence: CSVLLGRGSSYNEQFF. For the CDR3, the DNA is TGCAGCGTCCTCCTGGGCAGGGGGAGCTCCTACAATGAGCAGTTCTTC.

The chain couples TRBV6-2 or TRBV6-3 to TRBJ2-2, with 8 positions matching TRBD1. The length of the CDR3 is 15 residues. The V gene end was trimmed by 4 bases and the J gene end by 5 bases; junction bases not matched to a gene: 6. The germline gives CDR1 MNHEY, CDR2 SVGEGT. The CDR3 protein is CASSSKDRVTGELFF. CDR3 sequence (DNA): TGTGCCAGCAGTTCAAAGGACAGGGTAACCGGGGAGCTGTTTTTT.

This rearrangement joins TRBV6-1 to TRBJ1-1; D is undetermined. CDR1 MNHNS and CDR2 SASEGT come from the germline V gene. The CDR3 sequence is 18 residues long. Trimming took 1 base from V and 4 from J, leaving 22 bases between them. CDR3 DNA: TGTGCCAGCAGTGAAGATACAGAGATATATTTTGAAGGCACTGAAGCTTTCTTT. Amino acids: CASSEDTEIYFEGTEAFF.

CDR3 sequence reads: CASSYSAQAYGYTF. The CDR3 coding sequence is TGTGCCAGCAGTTACTCAGCACAGGCCTATGGCTACACCTTC. This chain connects TRBV6-5 to TRBJ1-2, with D maybe TRBD1 (5 bases). Per germline, CDR1 MNHEY and CDR2 SVGAGI. The length of the CDR3 is 14 residues. Trimming stripped 0 bases from V and 4 bases from J, with 9 bases between.

The chain couples TRBV3-1 (or the pseudogene TRBV3-2) to TRBJ2-1, with D possibly being TRBD2 (6 bases). This CDR3 has 14 residues. Germline CDR1 LGHDT, CDR2 YNNKEL (reference sequence). Trimming removed 2 bases at V and 3 bases at J, with 8 bases between. The CDR3 protein is CASSQMTSYNEQFF. In nucleotides, the CDR3 is TGTGCCAGCAGCCAAATGACTAGCTACAATGAGCAGTTCTTC.

V is TRBV29-1 and J is TRBJ2-1; 8 bases agree with TRBD2. Germline V gene data show CDR1 as SQVTM and CDR2 as ANQGSEA. After removal of 7 bases from V and 5 bases from J, the junction contained 10 bases not matched to a gene. The CDR3 is made up of 14 amino acids. CDR3 region: CSAAGSGNNNEQFF. The CDR3 nucleotides read TGCAGCGCTGCAGGTAGCGGGAACAACAATGAGCAGTTCTTC.